One sample yielded the 20 T cell receptor beta chains listed below, sequenced in a study of T-cell memory formation after mild COVID-19. MiXCR was run by TCRdb on the 5' RACE reads, yielding one entry per CDR3 protein. The data show around 250,000 distinct CDR3 sequences, roughly 15% seen once. Sequenced material: PBMCs or a T cell subset sorted from them (not recorded which). The receptors were gathered from a man younger than 35 who had mild COVID-19 (a few samples of this study predate the infection). Cell type and time point are not known.

This clonotype has at least ten counts. The chain couples TRBV5-1 to TRBJ2-5; D ambiguous. The germline CDR1 and CDR2 sequences are SGHRS and YFSETQ. The CDR3 is made up of 13 amino acids. The ends were cut back, 0 bases at V and 5 bases at J, with 8 bases in the middle. CDR3 sequence: CASSLGVGETQYF. CDR3 DNA: TGCGCCAGCAGCTTGGGGGTCGGGGAGACCCAGTACTTC.

This clonotype appeared a few times. The chain couples TRBV5-1 to TRBJ2-3, with 10 bases fitting TRBD2. V was pared by 0 bases and J by 5 bases, with 12 bases of the junction left unmatched. CDR1 and CDR2 from the germline V gene are SGHRS and YFSETQ. The CDR3 consists of 18 residues. In DNA, the CDR3 is TGCGCCAGCAGCTTGGCCGAGGTTCTAGCGGGGGTTGGAGATACGCAGTATTTT. It yields the protein CASSLAEVLAGVGDTQYF.

This clonotype was detected a few times. V usage is TRBV20-1 and J usage is TRBJ2-7; the D is unclear. The germline V gene encodes CDR1 DFQATT and CDR2 SNEGSKA (reference sequence). The CDR3 has 15 residues. The V gene lost 6 bases and the J gene lost 6 bases, with 24 bases spanning the gap. In DNA, the CDR3 is TGCAGTGCCCCCCCTGGCGGAGCGAGAGCCTCCGAGCAGTACTTC. Translation gives CSAPPGGARASEQYF.

V is TRBV20-1 and J is TRBJ2-7; 7 bases map to TRBD1. Trimming took 6 bases from V and 0 from J; bases not matched to a gene: 5. The germline V gene encodes CDR1 DFQATT and CDR2 SNEGSKA (reference sequence). The CDR3 covers 13 residues. The CDR3 here is CSAQTGSSYEQYV. The CDR3 coding sequence is TGCAGTGCGCAGACAGGGAGCTCCTACGAGCAGTACGTC.

This clonotype has only a few counts. This chain uses TRBV7-2 with TRBJ2-5; unclear D gene. The ends were cut back, 1 base at V and 6 bases at J, with 9 bases in the middle. This CDR3 spans 13 amino acids. Per germline, CDR1 SGHTA and CDR2 FQGNSA. CDR3 DNA sequence: TGTGCCAGCAGCTTAGACGGGCCCCAGACCCAGTACTTC. Protein: CASSLDGPQTQYF.

This clonotype was picked up a small number of times. The chain recombines TRBV7-6 with TRBJ2-5, with TRBD1 as a possible D gene (5 bases). Trimming removed 5 bases from V and 2 bases from J, with 15 bases in between. The length of the CDR3 is 15 residues. Looked up from germline, CDR1 is SGHVS and CDR2 is FNYEAQ. CDR3 in amino acids: CASSAHWGRQETQYF. The DNA for the CDR3 is TGTGCCAGCAGCGCACACTGGGGCAGGCAAGAGACCCAGTACTTC.

The CDR3 loop is CASSPGGLETEAFF. The CDR3 nucleotides are TGTGCCAGCAGCCCGGGGGGGCTAGAGACTGAAGCTTTCTTT. The genes are TRBV4-2 and TRBJ1-1; tentative D call: TRBD1 (6 bases). Germline-derived CDR1 and CDR2 are LGHNA and YNFKEQ. Trimming stripped 4 bases from V and 5 bases from J, with 14 bases between. CDR3 length: 14 amino acids.

This clonotype was found many times. The chain has TRBV24-1 and TRBJ1-5, with a weak D call TRBD1 (5 bases). Trimming shortened V by 5 bases and J by 4 bases, and 11 bases separated the two germline ends. Germline V lookup: CDR1 KGHDR, CDR2 SFDVKD. The CDR3 runs to 14 residues. CDR3 amino acids: CATSGQGQNQPQHF. CDR3 bases: TGTGCCACCAGTGGGCAGGGCCAAAATCAGCCCCAGCATTTT.

This clonotype has just one count. The junction departs from the called germline gene at one end, perhaps through a read error. The V and J genes are TRBV20-1 and TRBJ1-1; D gene uncertain. Germline CDR1 reads DFQATT; CDR2 reads SNEGSKA (reference sequence). The CDR3 spans 15 residues. For the CDR3, the DNA is TGCAGTGCATTCGACGGCGATGTCTTGAACACTGAAGCTTTATTT. It translates to CSAFDGDVLNTEALF.

The J gene is TRBJ1-1, the V gene TRBV7-9; 9 bases map to TRBD1. This CDR3 region has 15 residues. The V gene end was trimmed by 5 bases and the J gene end by 3 bases; junction bases not matched to a gene: 7. Per germline, CDR1 SEHNR and CDR2 FQNEAQ (reference sequence). The CDR3, as DNA: TGTGCCAGCAGCCGGACGGGACAGGGATACACTGAAGCTTTCTTT. This translates into CASSRTGQGYTEAFF.

CDR3: CASSLLGYQPQHF. CDR3 bases: TGTGCCAGCAGCCTCCTTGGATATCAGCCCCAGCATTTT. V is TRBV12-3 or TRBV12-4 and J is TRBJ1-5; D not certain. This CDR3 is built from 13 residues. V lost 6 bases to trimming and J lost 5 bases, with 11 bases between them.

This clonotype was counted only a few times. This chain links TRBV20-1 with TRBJ1-2, with D perhaps matching TRBD1 (6 bases). This CDR3 region has 12 residues. Germline CDR1 is DFQATT and CDR2 is SNEGSKA (reference sequence). V gave up 5 bases and J gave up 5 bases, with 12 bases separating them. The CDR3 here is CSAAIGQYGYTF. The CDR3, as DNA: TGCAGTGCTGCAATTGGACAGTATGGCTACACCTTC.

A few counts support this clonotype. This chain uses TRBV11-1 with TRBJ2-7; D is perhaps TRBD2 (5 bases). The CDR3 is 14 residues long. The germline V and J ends were trimmed by 5 bases and 0 bases, with 11 bases remaining between them. CDR1 is SGHAT, CDR2 FQDESV, per germline (reference sequence). The CDR3 sequence is CASSASSGSYEQYV. The CDR3 DNA sequence: TGTGCCAGCAGCGCCTCAAGCGGCTCCTACGAGCAGTACGTC.

The V and J genes are TRBV30 and TRBJ2-7; D is unresolved. CDR3 size: 11 residues. Per the germline V gene, CDR1 is GTSNPN and CDR2 is SVGIG (reference sequence). The V end lost 0 bases, the J end lost 4 bases, and 4 bases lay between the germline ends. CDR3 nucleotides: TGTGCCTGGAGTGTGGGTTACGAGCAGTACTTC. Its protein product is CAWSVGYEQYF.

This chain links TRBV5-1 with TRBJ1-1; 7 bases align to TRBD1. Looked up from germline, CDR1 is SGHRS and CDR2 is YFSETQ. V lost 0 bases, J lost 1 base, and 12 bases stayed unmatched. This CDR3 is built from 18 residues. Here the CDR3 DNA reads TGCGCCAGCAGCTTGGGTGCCCCGACAGGGAATACGAACACTGAAGCTTTCTTT. Translated, it gives CASSLGAPTGNTNTEAFF.

This clonotype has only a few counts. The chain is built from TRBV12-3 or TRBV12-4 and TRBJ2-7; D gene ambiguous. There are 13 residues in the CDR3. V was trimmed by 4 bases and J by 4 bases, leaving 11 bases between them. Here the CDR3 DNA reads TGTGCCAGCAGTTCGTCAACAGTTTACGAGCAGTACTTC. Its protein is CASSSSTVYEQYF.

The gene calls are TRBV2 and TRBJ1-2; possible D gene TRBD1, 5 bases. Looked up from germline, CDR1 is SNHLY and CDR2 is FYNNEI. With 3 bases removed from V and 4 bases from J, the gap between germline ends came to 9 bases. The CDR3 runs 13 residues. The CDR3 DNA reads as TGTGCCAGCAGTGAGAGGACAAGCTATGGCTACACCTTC. Its protein product is CASSERTSYGYTF.

This clonotype was recorded at least ten times. This chain connects TRBV12-3 or TRBV12-4 to TRBJ2-5; 7 nucleotides match TRBD1. This CDR3 has 14 residues. Unmatched junction bases numbered 6, after V lost 6 bases and J lost 2 bases. The CDR3 sequence is CASSTLDRQETQYF. For the CDR3, the DNA is TGTGCCAGCAGCACACTGGACAGGCAAGAGACCCAGTACTTC.

V and J are TRBV19 and TRBJ2-1; TRBD1 might be the D (6 bases). CDR1 and CDR2 from the germline V gene are LNHDA and SQIVND (reference sequence). CDR3 length: 14 amino acids. Deletions cut 5 bases from V and 4 bases from J, with 12 bases between. As DNA, the CDR3 is TGTGCCAGTAGTCCTCCCAGGGGATACAATGAGCAGTTCTTC. It translates to CASSPPRGYNEQFF.

Ten or more counts support this clonotype. The J gene is TRBJ2-5, the V gene TRBV5-1, with 10 bases aligning to TRBD2. J lost 5 bases, V lost 4 bases, and 5 bases had no gene match. This CDR3 has 14 amino acids. CDR1 is SGHRS, CDR2 YFSETQ, per germline. The CDR3 nucleotides are TGCGCCAGCAGCCTAGCGGGGGCGTGGGAGACCCAGTACTTC. Its translation is CASSLAGAWETQYF.